The next 14 T cell receptor beta chains were all read from a single sample in a study of beta chain features in type 1 diabetes (dated by TCRdb to the late 2010s). Broader findings and caveats from the paper: A moderate but significant shortening of TCRB CDR3 length was observed in type 1 diabetes patients in all four CD4+ subsets.

These receptors' antigens are unknown. The protocol used for the library was the immunoSEQ multiplex PCR assay. The High Capacity cDNA Reverse Transcription Kit was used to reverse transcribe all of the isolated RNA, meaning that expressed TCRB transcripts were what got sequenced. TCRdb stores this immuneACCESS table with in-frame sequences only. Part of the clones is absent; in the studies checked, under half of the shortfall reflects unresolved V genes, and no reason is known for the rest. The sample contains about 740,000 clones, 10% to 15% of them found a single time. The ten largest clones capture approximately 0.02% of the sample. The sequenced sample consisted of naive CD4+ T cells from blood. Explained via the paper, the cell subset or site label denotes: true naive CD4+ T cells. Every receptor here comes from a man aged 18-30 years with type 1 diabetes.

The chain uses TRBV7-9 and TRBJ2-2; no firm D call. With 1 base removed from V and 0 bases from J, the gap between germline ends came to 9 bases. The CDR3 spans 16 residues. Germline V gene data show CDR1 as SEHNR and CDR2 as FQNEAQ (reference sequence). CDR3 coding DNA: TGTGCCAGCAGCTTAGATGGAAAGGCGAACACCGGGGAGCTGTTTTTT. The encoded protein is CASSLDGKANTGELFF.

V usage is TRBV18 and J usage is TRBJ2-3; 8 bases match TRBD1. The CDR3 extends over 15 amino acids. Looked up from germline, CDR1 is KGHSH and CDR2 is LQKENI. V was pared by 3 bases and J by 2 bases, with 4 bases of the junction left unmatched. In DNA, the CDR3 is TGTGCCAGCTCACCGACAGGGGCGGACACAGATACGCAGTATTTT. It is translated as CASSPTGADTDTQYF.

This clone was recorded a few times. The chain couples TRBV6-6 to TRBJ2-1, with unresolved D. Germline V gene data show CDR1 as MNHNY and CDR2 as SVGAGI (reference sequence). Deletions cut 6 bases from V and 10 bases from J, with 10 bases between. CDR3 length: 11 residues. Here the CDR3 reads CASSFRLEQFF. The CDR3, as DNA: TGTGCCAGCAGCTTCCGGTTAGAGCAGTTCTTC.

This clone was counted only a few times. At the DNA level, this CDR3 is encoded by other sequences in the same sample as well. J is TRBJ2-2 and V is TRBV7-2; D uncertain. The V end lost 5 bases, the J end lost 1 base, and 5 bases lay between the germline ends. Germline V gene sequence: CDR1 SGHTA, CDR2 FQGNSA. The CDR3 runs to 13 residues. CDR3 amino acids: CASSPRNTGELFF. The CDR3, as DNA: TGTGCCAGCAGCCCGCGGAACACCGGGGAGCTGTTTTTT.

The chain joins TRBV9 to TRBJ2-5; 9 bases are shared with TRBD2. J lost 2 bases, V lost 0 bases, and 2 bases had no gene match. The CDR3 has 15 amino acids. CDR1 is SGDLS, CDR2 YYNGEE, per germline. The CDR3 protein is CASSVVGLAQETQYF. The CDR3 DNA is TGTGCCAGCAGCGTAGTGGGACTAGCTCAAGAGACCCAGTACTTC.

Worth noting for this clone: Other nucleotide sequences in the sample specify the same CDR3. The chain joins TRBV30 to TRBJ1-4; D call uncertain. The CDR3 has 12 residues. Germline CDR1 GTSNPN, CDR2 SVGIG (reference sequence). V shed 4 bases and J shed 8 bases, with 11 bases lying between them. CDR3: CAWTSGGEKLFF. The CDR3 coding sequence is TGTGCCTGGACGAGTGGAGGGGAAAAACTGTTTTTT.

V is TRBV30 and J is TRBJ2-7; weak D call: TRBD1 (6 bases). Deletions cut 4 bases from V and 0 bases from J, with 13 bases between. Germline values: CDR1 GTSNPN, CDR2 SVGIG (reference sequence). CDR3 length: 14 residues. CDR3 sequence: CAWTRDTYSYEQYF. The CDR3 DNA is TGTGCCTGGACCCGGGACACTTACTCCTACGAGCAGTACTTC.

This chain links TRBV25-1 with TRBJ1-5, with TRBD1 identical over 9 bases. The CDR3 runs to 16 residues. Germline V gene data show CDR1 as MGHDK and CDR2 as SYGVNS. Trimming removed 5 bases from V and 7 bases from J; junction bases left unmatched: 12. The CDR3 sequence: CASSPSPGQGGQPQHF. The CDR3 DNA sequence: TGTGCCAGCAGTCCATCACCGGGACAGGGTGGACAGCCCCAGCATTTT.

This clone was seen just once. The chain carries TRBV6-5 and TRBJ2-7; the match to TRBD1 covers 10 bases. The CDR3 spans 14 residues. Germline assignment: CDR1 MNHEY and CDR2 SVGAGI. V shed 8 bases, J shed 0 bases, and the junction held 4 bases outside the gene matches. CDR3 in DNA: TGTGCCAGCGGCCGGGACAGGGGCTCCTACGAGCAGTACTTC. The encoded protein is CASGRDRGSYEQYF.

The rearrangement joins TRBV30 to TRBJ2-1; D may correspond to TRBD1 or TRBD2 (6 bases each). V gave up 2 bases and J gave up 9 bases, with 14 bases separating them. The germline V gene has CDR1 GTSNPN and CDR2 SVGIG (reference sequence). CDR3 size: 13 residues. In DNA form, the CDR3 reads TGTGCCTGGAGTTGGGGGGCAAGTACTGAGCAGTTCTTC. Protein: CAWSWGASTEQFF.

This clone has a handful of counts. J is TRBJ2-6 and V is TRBV25-1; D ambiguous. The germline CDR1 and CDR2 sequences are MGHDK and SYGVNS. The CDR3 consists of 15 residues. Deletions cut 3 bases from V and 2 bases from J, with 8 bases between. The CDR3 region is CASSEGRAGANVLTF. CDR3 bases: TGTGCCAGCAGTGAGGGAAGGGCTGGGGCCAACGTCCTGACTTTC.

This clone was seen only a few times. The V and J genes are TRBV14 and TRBJ2-7, with D unresolved. V lost 4 bases to trimming and J lost 3 bases, with 19 bases between them. There are 16 residues in the CDR3. CDR1 is SGHDN and CDR2 is FVKESK in the germline V gene. CDR3 amino acids: CASSLWSGPSDYEQYF. The CDR3 bases are TGTGCCAGCAGCCTCTGGTCAGGACCATCGGACTACGAGCAGTACTTC.

V gene TRBV6-5 combines with J gene TRBJ2-5; D is perhaps TRBD2 (6 bases). The CDR3 extends over 14 amino acids. Germline loops: CDR1 MNHEY, CDR2 SVGAGI. V lost 6 bases, J lost 7 bases, and 18 bases lay in between. CDR3 sequence: CASSRGTPVGTQYF. The CDR3 DNA sequence: TGTGCCAGCAGCCGAGGGACTCCGGTTGGGACCCAGTACTTC.

The table lists this clone with a few counts. J is TRBJ1-4 and V is TRBV30; D ambiguous. The CDR3 covers 12 residues. Trimming stripped 3 bases from V and 14 bases from J, with 16 bases between. Germline V gene data show CDR1 as GTSNPN and CDR2 as SVGIG (reference sequence). The CDR3 nucleotides read TGTGCCTGGAGCGTAACACGACAAACCCTGTTTTTT. This sequence encodes CAWSVTRQTLFF.